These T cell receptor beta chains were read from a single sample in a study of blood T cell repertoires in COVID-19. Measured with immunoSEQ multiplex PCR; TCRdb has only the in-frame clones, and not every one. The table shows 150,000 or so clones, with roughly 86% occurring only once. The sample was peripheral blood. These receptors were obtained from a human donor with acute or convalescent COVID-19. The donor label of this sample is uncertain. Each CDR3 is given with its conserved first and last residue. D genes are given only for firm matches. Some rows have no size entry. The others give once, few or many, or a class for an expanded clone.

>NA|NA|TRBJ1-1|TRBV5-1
CASRQDTEAFF
TGCGCCAGCAGACAGGACACTGAAGCTTTCTTT
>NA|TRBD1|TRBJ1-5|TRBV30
CAWGLQGSQPQHF
TGTGCCTGGGGATTACAGGGGAGCCAGCCCCAGCATTTT
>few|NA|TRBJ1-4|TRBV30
CACNGQLATNEKLFF
TGTGCCTGCAACGGACAGCTCGCAACTAATGAAAAACTGTTTTTT
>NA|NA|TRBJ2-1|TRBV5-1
CASSLQVGHNYNEQFF
TGCGCCAGCAGCTTGCAAGTGGGGCACAATTACAATGAGCAGTTCTTC
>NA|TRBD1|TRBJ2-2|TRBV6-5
CASSRTGDTGELFF
TGTGCCAGCAGTCGGACAGGAGACACCGGGGAGCTGTTTTTT
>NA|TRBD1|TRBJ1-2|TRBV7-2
CASSLGVGRGRYGYTF
TGTGCCAGCAGCTTAGGGGTCGGCAGGGGGAGATATGGCTACACCTTC
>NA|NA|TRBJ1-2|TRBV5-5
CASSLASKGSGYGYTF
TGTGCCAGCAGCTTGGCATCTAAAGGTTCAGGTTATGGCTACACCTTC
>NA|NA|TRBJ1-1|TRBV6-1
CASSEPGQLNTEAFF
TGTGCCAGCAGTGAGCCCGGACAGTTGAACACTGAAGCTTTCTTT
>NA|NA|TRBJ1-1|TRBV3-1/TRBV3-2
CASSQDGGGMNTEAFF
TGTGCCAGCAGCCAAGATGGCGGGGGGATGAACACTGAAGCTTTCTTT
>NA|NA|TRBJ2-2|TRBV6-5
CASRQNTGELFF
TGTGCCAGCAGACAGAACACCGGGGAGCTGTTTTTT
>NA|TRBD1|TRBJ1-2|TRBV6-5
CASSYGQGPYGYTF
TGTGCCAGCAGTTATGGACAGGGACCCTATGGCTACACCTTC
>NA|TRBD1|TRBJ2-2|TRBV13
CASRLYGTGNTGELFF
TGTGCCAGCAGACTATACGGGACAGGGAACACCGGGGAGCTGTTTTTT
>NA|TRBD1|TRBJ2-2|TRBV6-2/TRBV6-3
CASSRQGGGTGELFF
TGTGCCAGCAGTCGACAGGGTGGTGGCACCGGGGAGCTGTTTTTT
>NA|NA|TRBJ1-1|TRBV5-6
CASSLVGGGTEAFF
TGTGCCAGCAGCTTGGTTGGGGGCGGCACTGAAGCTTTCTTT
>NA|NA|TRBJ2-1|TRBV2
CASIRAVLGHEQFF
TGTGCCAGCATTAGAGCGGTCCTAGGGCATGAGCAGTTCTTC
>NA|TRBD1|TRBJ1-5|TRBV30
CAWRDRGDQPQHF
TGTGCCTGGAGGGACAGGGGAGATCAGCCCCAGCATTTT
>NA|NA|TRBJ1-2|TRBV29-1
CSVERQVDGYTF
TGCAGCGTTGAACGACAGGTGGATGGCTACACCTTC
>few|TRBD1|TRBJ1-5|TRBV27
CASRQGARSNQPQHF
TGTGCCAGCCGACAGGGGGCTCGAAGCAATCAGCCCCAGCATTTT
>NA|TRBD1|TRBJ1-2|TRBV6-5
CASSLRTGRRDGYTF
TGTGCCAGCAGTTTAAGGACAGGGCGGCGTGATGGCTACACCTTC
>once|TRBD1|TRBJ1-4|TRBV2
CASSPGQGAEKLFF
TGTGCCAGCAGTCCTGGACAGGGAGCTGAAAAACTGTTTTTT
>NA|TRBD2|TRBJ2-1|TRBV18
CASSPLGLAGYNEQFF
TGTGCCAGCTCACCCCTTGGGCTAGCGGGGTACAATGAGCAGTTCTTC
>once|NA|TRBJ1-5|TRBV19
CASSIRRGHQPQHF
TGTGCCAGTAGTATAAGGAGGGGACATCAGCCCCAGCATTTT
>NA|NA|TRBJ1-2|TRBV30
CAWSLQGLYGYTF
TGTGCCTGGAGTTTACAGGGCCTCTATGGCTACACCTTC
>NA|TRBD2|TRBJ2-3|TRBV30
CASRSSGDTDTQYF
TGTGCCTCCAGGTCTAGCGGGGACACAGATACGCAGTATTTT
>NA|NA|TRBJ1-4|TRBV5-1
CASSLGGANEKLFF
TGCGCCAGCAGCCTGGGGGGAGCTAATGAAAAACTGTTTTTT
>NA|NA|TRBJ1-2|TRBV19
CASSPWAEDYGYTF
TGTGCCAGTAGTCCGTGGGCGGAGGACTATGGCTACACCTTC
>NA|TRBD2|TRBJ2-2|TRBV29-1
CSVGRGDTGELFF
TGCAGCGTCGGGAGGGGGGACACCGGGGAGCTGTTTTTT
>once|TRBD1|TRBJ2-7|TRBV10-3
CAISGGDRGFYEQYF
TGTGCCATCAGTGGGGGGGACAGGGGATTCTACGAGCAGTACTTC
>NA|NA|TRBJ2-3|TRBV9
CASSVEAVSTDTQYF
TGTGCCAGCAGCGTAGAAGCGGTGTCAACAGATACGCAGTATTTT
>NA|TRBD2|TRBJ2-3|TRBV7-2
CASSSGLATDTQYF
TGTGCCAGCAGCTCGGGACTAGCTACAGATACGCAGTATTTT
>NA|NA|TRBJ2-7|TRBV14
CASSYEYRVLYEQYF
TGTGCCAGCAGCTACGAATACAGGGTGTTGTACGAGCAGTACTTC
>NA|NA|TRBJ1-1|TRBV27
CASSLRQAANTEAFF
TGTGCCAGCAGTTTGCGACAGGCGGCGAACACTGAAGCTTTCTTT
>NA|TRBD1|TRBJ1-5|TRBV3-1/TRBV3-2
CASSWGQLGQPQHF
TGTGCCAGCAGCTGGGGACAGCTCGGTCAGCCCCAGCATTTT
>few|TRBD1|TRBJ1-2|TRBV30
CAWSRGNYGYTF
TGTGCCTGGAGCAGGGGGAACTATGGCTACACCTTC
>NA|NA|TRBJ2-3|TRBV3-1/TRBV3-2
CASSQGRYTDTQYF
TGTGCCAGCAGCCAAGGGCGGTACACAGATACGCAGTATTTT